These 30 T cell receptor beta chains were all obtained from the same sample, sequenced in a study of Graves' ophthalmopathy and Graves' hyperthyroidism (dated by TCRdb to the late 2010s). Instrument used: Illumina HiSeq 2000. For repertoire sequencing, TCR beta CDR3 regions were amplified from RNA transcripts. The first round was an RT-PCR using HTBI primers with the Qiagen OneStep RT-PCR kit, and this first round was followed by a second-round multiplex PCR, then size selection and purification. Clones were called with MiXCR by TCRdb after fastp trimmed the public reads at Q25, and only in-frame beta chains were retained. Every entry covers one CDR3 protein and lists the most common genes and DNA from its rows. This sample comprises more than 550,000 distinct CDR3 sequences, roughly two fifths of them detected only once. Together, the top ten hold 2.5% to 3.5% of the sample. Input material: peripheral blood. All receptors come from an adult man with Graves' ophthalmopathy.

This clonotype has ten or more counts. The chain joins TRBV19 to TRBJ2-7, with no clear D. Trimming removed 4 bases at V and 7 bases at J, with 17 bases between. CDR3 length equals 14 residues. Germline CDR1 reads LNHDA; CDR2 reads SQIVND (reference sequence). The CDR3 sequence is CASSKGIGATEQYF. CDR3 nucleotide sequence: TGTGCCAGTAGTAAAGGGATTGGAGCTACGGAGCAGTACTTC.

Concerning this clonotype: This may arise from a read error, as a much more abundant clone is one base away. This chain uses TRBV10-3 with TRBJ2-7; 7 bases line up with TRBD2. The germline CDR1 and CDR2 sequences are ENHRY and SYGVKD. This CDR3 has 14 residues. The V segment lost 5 bases and the J segment 3 bases; nucleotides outside the gene matches: 7. CDR3 sequence: CAISLGLGSYEQYF. Written as DNA, the CDR3 is TGTGCCATCAGTCTCGGACTAGGAAGCTACGAGCAGTACTTC.

This clonotype has a count of ten or more. The chain recombines TRBV19 with TRBJ1-1; perhaps TRBD1 as D (6 bases). The CDR3 length is 14 residues. The V and J ends lost 4 bases and 6 bases respectively, with 15 bases between them. The germline CDR1 and CDR2 sequences are LNHDA and SQIVND (reference sequence). The CDR3 nucleotides are TGTGCCAGTAGTACCCAGGGGCTCTGGGCTGAAGCTTTCTTT. Translated, it gives CASSTQGLWAEAFF.

The V call is TRBV5-1, the J call TRBJ1-2; 7 bases match TRBD1. CDR1 is SGHRS and CDR2 is YFSETQ in the germline V gene. This CDR3 contains 15 residues. V lost 4 bases to trimming and J lost 5 bases; unmatched junction nucleotides: 11. The CDR3 DNA is TGCGCCAGCAGCGTTGTCGCCGGGACAGCATATGGCTACACCTTC. It codes for CASSVVAGTAYGYTF.

A remark on this clonotype: Sequence at one end of the junction differs from germline and may be a read error. The chain has TRBV10-3 and TRBJ1-3; 7 nucleotides agree with TRBD1. Germline V gives CDR1 ENHRY, CDR2 SYGVKD. This CDR3 has 15 residues. This chain's CDR3 is CASSAQGGSGNTIYF. The CDR3 DNA sequence: TGTGCCAGCAGTGCCCAGGGGGGCTCTGGAAACACCATATATTTT.

This clonotype was observed at least ten times. The chain links TRBV20-1 to TRBJ2-5; D is perhaps TRBD1 (5 bases). The CDR3 length is 13 residues. The ends were cut back, 3 bases at V and 4 bases at J, with 12 bases in the middle. The germline V gene has CDR1 DFQATT and CDR2 SNEGSKA (reference sequence). Here the CDR3 DNA reads TGCAGTGCTAGCAAGGGGTTGGCAGAGACCCAGTACTTC. Translated: CSASKGLAETQYF.

The rearrangement links TRBV24-1 to TRBJ2-7; a weak D match, TRBD1 (5 bases). The V gene lost 7 bases and the J gene lost 1 base, with 16 bases spanning the gap. Germline lookup yields CDR1 KGHDR and CDR2 SFDVKD. This CDR3 contains 15 residues. The CDR3 DNA follows: TGTGCCACCAGAGGCAGGGCTCACACATCCTACGAGCAGTACTTC. It codes for CATRGRAHTSYEQYF.

The V gene is TRBV7-2, the J gene TRBJ1-5, with D perhaps matching TRBD1 (6 bases). This CDR3 contains 15 residues. The ends were cut back, 5 bases at V and 6 bases at J, with 17 bases in the middle. The germline gives CDR1 SGHTA, CDR2 FQGNSA. The chain's CDR3 is CASSPGQSLGQPQHF. For the CDR3, the DNA is TGTGCCAGCAGCCCTGGACAGTCTCTGGGTCAGCCCCAGCATTTT.

The V gene is TRBV30, the J gene TRBJ1-1; D is possibly TRBD1 (5 bases). The ends were cut back, 4 bases at V and 8 bases at J, with 11 bases in the middle. Germline CDR1 and CDR2: GTSNPN and SVGIG (reference sequence). CDR3 length: 11 amino acids. The CDR3 bases are TGTGCCTGGATCAGACAGACAGAAGCTTTCTTT. Protein sequence: CAWIRQTEAFF.

Remarks on this clonotype: A read error may explain this, as a much larger clone is one base away. The V call is TRBV6-1, the J call TRBJ1-2; no reliable D call. The CDR3 spans 12 residues. V lost 11 bases and J lost 4, with 14 bases in between. The germline V gene has CDR1 MNHNS and CDR2 SASEGT. In DNA, the CDR3 is TGTGCCGGCCGTGGGGAGTCCTATGGCTACACCTTC. Protein: CAGRGESYGYTF.

Comment on this clonotype: A clone one base away is much larger, so this may be a read error. V usage is TRBV5-8 and J usage is TRBJ2-7, with 8 bases lining up with TRBD1. Germline lookup yields CDR1 SGHTS and CDR2 YDEGEE. CDR3 length: 15 amino acids. CDR3 DNA sequence: TGTGCCAGCAGAGCGGACAGGGACCTCTTTTACGAGCGGTACTTC. Residues: CASRADRDLFYERYF.

This clonotype was seen at least ten times. The chain links TRBV12-3 or TRBV12-4 to TRBJ2-5; D may correspond to TRBD1 or TRBD2 (5 bases each). V was shortened by 6 bases and J by 0 bases, with 8 bases between the two germline ends. The CDR3 runs to 13 residues. CDR3 in amino acids: CASSLGHQETQYF. CDR3 bases: TGTGCCAGCAGCTTGGGACACCAAGAGACCCAGTACTTC.

This clonotype has more than one count but fewer than ten. The V and J genes are TRBV3-1 and TRBJ2-7, with D possibly being TRBD2 (5 bases). Germline V lookup: CDR1 LGHDT, CDR2 YNNKEL (reference sequence). The V end lost 0 bases, the J end lost 6 bases, and 18 bases lay between the germline ends. The CDR3 is 16 residues long. CDR3: CASSQDYPGFDGEQYF. CDR3 sequence (DNA): TGTGCCAGCAGCCAAGATTATCCGGGATTCGACGGCGAGCAGTACTTC.

The CDR3: CATSSQTGIGEPQHF. In DNA, the CDR3 is TGTGCCACCAGCAGCCAGACAGGGATCGGTGAGCCCCAGCATTTT. The chain couples TRBV15 to TRBJ1-5, with TRBD1 matching 7 bases. Germline CDR1 is LNHNV and CDR2 is YYDKDF (reference sequence). The CDR3 is made up of 15 amino acids. After removal of 3 bases from V and 8 bases from J, the junction contained 10 bases not matched to a gene.

This clonotype occurred a few times. DNA for the CDR3: TGCAGTGTCCCGGCGCAGACGAACACCGGGGAGCTGTTTTTT. Protein sequence: CSVPAQTNTGELFF. The chain is built from TRBV20-1 and TRBJ2-2; D is unresolved. Trimming took 7 bases from V and 0 from J, leaving 12 bases between them. The CDR3 has 14 amino acids. From germline, CDR1 is DFQATT and CDR2 SNEGSKA (reference sequence).

The chain carries TRBV19 and TRBJ1-6, with D unresolved. Germline CDR1 LNHDA, CDR2 SQIVND (reference sequence). Trimming pared 6 bases from V and 3 bases from J, leaving 15 bases between. The CDR3 contains 16 residues. The CDR3 loop is CASRSRRTGYNSPLHF. The DNA for the CDR3 is TGTGCCAGTAGGTCCCGGCGGACGGGCTATAATTCACCCCTCCACTTT.

This clonotype was picked up many times. The rearrangement links TRBV25-1 to TRBJ1-1, with 10 bases matching TRBD1. Germline V gene lookup returns CDR1 MGHDK and CDR2 SYGVNS. The ends lost 4 bases at V and 8 bases at J; junction bases unmatched: 13. The CDR3 runs to 16 residues. The CDR3 coding sequence is TGTGCCAGCAGTGGCCCCGGGACAGGGGTTGACAGGGAAGCTTTCTTT. Amino acids: CASSGPGTGVDREAFF.

The chain carries TRBV6-1 and TRBJ2-2; possible D gene TRBD1, 5 bases. Germline V gene data show CDR1 as MNHNS and CDR2 as SASEGT. This CDR3 contains 14 residues. Trimming cost V 3 bases and J 3 bases, with 8 bases left between them. CDR3 nucleotide sequence: TGTGCCAGCAGTGACGACAGTGACACCGGGGAGCTGTTTTTT. It codes for CASSDDSDTGELFF.

This clonotype was counted at least ten times. The V gene is TRBV20-1, the J gene TRBJ1-5; a weak D match, TRBD1 (5 bases). This CDR3 is built from 13 residues. Germline CDR1 reads DFQATT; CDR2 reads SNEGSKA (reference sequence). Trimming shortened V by 1 base and J by 5 bases, and 9 bases separated the two germline ends. The DNA for the CDR3 is TGCAGTGCTAGAGGCAGGGTGGATCAGCCCCAGCATTTT. Protein: CSARGRVDQPQHF.

The chain couples TRBV5-1 to TRBJ2-5; TRBD2 is a possible D gene (6 bases). The V and J ends lost 5 bases and 7 bases respectively, with 18 bases between them. The germline V gene has CDR1 SGHRS and CDR2 YFSETQ. The CDR3 consists of 14 residues. Here the CDR3 DNA reads TGCGCCAGCAGGGCGGGACTTTTCCATGGGACCCAGTACTTC. Its translation is CASRAGLFHGTQYF.

The V call is TRBV3-1, the J call TRBJ2-2, with a tentative D call TRBD1 (6 bases). The germline gives CDR1 LGHDT, CDR2 YNNKEL (reference sequence). The CDR3 contains 16 residues. Trimming took off 4 bases at V and 3 bases at J, with 15 bases between the two ends. CDR3 nucleotides: TGTGCCAGCAGCCGGCCAACAGGGCTAGACACCGGGGAGCTGTTTTTT. Amino acid sequence: CASSRPTGLDTGELFF.

The chain links TRBV6-6 to TRBJ1-2; D is possibly TRBD1 (5 bases). The CDR3 runs 17 residues. The germline V gene has CDR1 MNHNY and CDR2 SVGAGI (reference sequence). Trimming stripped 0 bases from V and 8 bases from J, with 22 bases between. The CDR3 sequence is CASSYSRQRLTVWGYTF. The DNA of the CDR3 is TGTGCCAGCAGTTACTCGAGACAGAGGCTCACCGTATGGGGCTACACCTTC.

A note on this clonotype: One end of the junction varies from germline; a read error may be responsible. V and J are TRBV25-1 and TRBJ1-4; D is perhaps TRBD1 (5 bases). CDR3 size: 13 residues. CDR1 is MGHDK, CDR2 SYGVNS, per germline. The CDR3 DNA follows: TGCGCCAGCAGCCGGATGGTAGCGGGACAACTGTTTTTT. Encoded protein: CASSRMVAGQLFF.

In its sample, this clonotype was seen a few times. This may be a read error: a much more frequent sequence differs by one nucleotide. V usage is TRBV7-2 and J usage is TRBJ2-2; D is unresolved. The CDR3 is made up of 14 amino acids. Germline CDR1 SGHTA, CDR2 FQGNSA. For the CDR3, the DNA is TGTGCCAGCGGCTTAAGGCCGGACACCGGGGAGCTGTTTTTT. This sequence encodes CASGLRPDTGELFF.

This clonotype was found many times. V is TRBV29-1 and J is TRBJ1-3; D not certain. Germline CDR1 and CDR2: SQVTM and ANQGSEA. There are 14 residues in the CDR3. V was clipped by 4 bases and J by 4 bases, with 14 bases between them. The CDR3 DNA reads TGCAGCGTTGGCTCAGGCTTAGCCGGAAACACCATATATTTT. Translation: CSVGSGLAGNTIYF.

This clonotype has a count of ten or more. The chain joins TRBV4-2 to TRBJ1-2; 10 bases fit TRBD1. The junction had 9 bases not matched to a gene; V was cut back by 5 bases and J by 6 bases. This CDR3 has 15 amino acids. Germline CDR1 and CDR2: LGHNA and YNFKEQ. The CDR3 spells CASSTTVTGGDGYTF. DNA for the CDR3: TGTGCCAGCAGCACTACTGTGACAGGGGGCGATGGCTACACCTTC.

This clonotype was detected many times. The chain joins TRBV2 to TRBJ1-1; tentatively, D is TRBD1 (5 bases). Germline loops: CDR1 SNHLY, CDR2 FYNNEI. The CDR3 is made up of 15 amino acids. V shed 8 bases and J shed 3 bases, with 19 bases lying between them. The CDR3 reads CASVRDLGSDTEAFF. In DNA, the CDR3 is TGTGCCAGCGTGAGGGACCTAGGCTCGGACACTGAAGCTTTCTTT.

This clonotype has ten or more counts. The chain uses TRBV15 and TRBJ1-5; D is possibly TRBD1 (6 bases). Germline V gives CDR1 LNHNV, CDR2 YYDKDF (reference sequence). This CDR3 region has 15 residues. Trimming cost V 1 base and J 3 bases, with 10 bases left between them. In DNA form, the CDR3 reads TGTGCCACCAGCAGAGTTACAGGGTTCAATCAGCCCCAGCATTTT. As protein: CATSRVTGFNQPQHF.

This clonotype was seen only once. Being one base from a much bigger clone, this may be a read error. CDR3 DNA sequence: TGCAGTGCTAGGGATACGGGCAGACACGAGCAGTACTTC. Translating it yields CSARDTGRHEQYF. This chain uses TRBV20-1 with TRBJ2-7; D uncertain. Germline V gene data show CDR1 as DFQATT and CDR2 as SNEGSKA (reference sequence). The V gene lost 3 bases and the J gene lost 5 bases, with 14 bases spanning the gap. This CDR3 has 13 residues.

At least ten counts were recorded for this clonotype. The chain has TRBV11-1 and TRBJ2-7; tentative D call: TRBD1 (5 bases). Trimming took 5 bases from V and 4 from J, leaving 12 bases between them. This CDR3 has 13 amino acids. CDR1 SGHAT and CDR2 FQDESV come from the germline V gene (reference sequence). The CDR3 DNA follows: TGTGCCAGCAGCACCCGGACACTTTACGAGCAGTACTTC. As protein: CASSTRTLYEQYF.